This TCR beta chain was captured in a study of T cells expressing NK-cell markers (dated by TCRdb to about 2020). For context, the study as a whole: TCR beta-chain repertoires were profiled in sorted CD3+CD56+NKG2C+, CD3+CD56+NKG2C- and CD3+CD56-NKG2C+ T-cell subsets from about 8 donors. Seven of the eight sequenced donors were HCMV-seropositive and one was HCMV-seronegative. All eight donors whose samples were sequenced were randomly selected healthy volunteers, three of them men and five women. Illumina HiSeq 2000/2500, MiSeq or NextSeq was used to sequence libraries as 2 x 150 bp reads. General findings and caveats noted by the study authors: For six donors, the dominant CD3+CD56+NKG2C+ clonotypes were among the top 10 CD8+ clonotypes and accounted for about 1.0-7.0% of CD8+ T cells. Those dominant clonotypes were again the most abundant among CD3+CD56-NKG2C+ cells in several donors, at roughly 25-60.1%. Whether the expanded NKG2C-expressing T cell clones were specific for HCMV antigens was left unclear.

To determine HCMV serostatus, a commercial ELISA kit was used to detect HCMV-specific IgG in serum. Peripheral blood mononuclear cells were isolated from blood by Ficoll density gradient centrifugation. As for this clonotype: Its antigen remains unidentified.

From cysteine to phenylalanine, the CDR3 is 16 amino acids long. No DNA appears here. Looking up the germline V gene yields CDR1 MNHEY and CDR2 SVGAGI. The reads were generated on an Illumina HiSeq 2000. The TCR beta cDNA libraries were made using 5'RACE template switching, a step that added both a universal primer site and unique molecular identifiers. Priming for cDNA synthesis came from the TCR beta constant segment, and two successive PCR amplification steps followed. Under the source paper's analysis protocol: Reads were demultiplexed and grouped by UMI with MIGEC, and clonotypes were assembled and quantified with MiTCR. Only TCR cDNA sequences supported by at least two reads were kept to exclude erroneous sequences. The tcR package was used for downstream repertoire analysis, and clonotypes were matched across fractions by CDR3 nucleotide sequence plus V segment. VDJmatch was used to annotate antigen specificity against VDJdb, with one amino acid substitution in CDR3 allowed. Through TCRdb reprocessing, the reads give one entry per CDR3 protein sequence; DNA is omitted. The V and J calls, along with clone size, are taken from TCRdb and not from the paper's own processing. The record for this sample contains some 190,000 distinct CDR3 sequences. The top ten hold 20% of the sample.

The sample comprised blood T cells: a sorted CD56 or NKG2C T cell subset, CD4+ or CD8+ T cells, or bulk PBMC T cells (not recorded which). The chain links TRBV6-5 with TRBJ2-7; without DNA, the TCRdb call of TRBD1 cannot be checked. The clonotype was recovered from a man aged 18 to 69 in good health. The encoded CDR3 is CASSSSGTGGSYEQYF.